The 2 T cell receptor beta chains below come from one sample, sequenced in a study of tumor-infiltrating lymphocytes in localized non-small cell lung cancer. This table comes from immunoSEQ multiplex PCR, and its TCRdb copy is limited to in-frame clones, with some not included. The sample shows some 7,100 clones, 76% of them seen only once. Input material: uninvolved lung tissue not adjacent to the tumor. Receptors originate from a human donor with non-small cell lung cancer.

In this sample, this clone turned up once. The CDR3 protein is CASSYVSGNTIYF. DNA for the CDR3: TGTGCCAGCAGTTATGTCTCGGGAAACACCATATATTTT. The rearrangement links TRBV6-6 to TRBJ1-3, with D unresolved. With 3 bases removed from V and 4 bases from J, the gap between germline ends came to 7 bases. The CDR3 has 13 residues. The germline CDR1 and CDR2 sequences are MNHNY and SVGAGI (reference sequence).

This clone was seen a handful of times. DNA for the CDR3: TGTGCCAGCAGCTCGGGACAGGGGGGAGGAAAACTGTTTTTT. It specifies CASSSGQGGGKLFF. This rearrangement joins TRBV7-2 to TRBJ1-4; 11 nucleotides align to TRBD1. After removal of 4 bases from V and 10 bases from J, the junction contained 5 bases not matched to a gene. The CDR3 is made up of 14 amino acids. Germline assignment: CDR1 SGHTA and CDR2 FQGNSA.